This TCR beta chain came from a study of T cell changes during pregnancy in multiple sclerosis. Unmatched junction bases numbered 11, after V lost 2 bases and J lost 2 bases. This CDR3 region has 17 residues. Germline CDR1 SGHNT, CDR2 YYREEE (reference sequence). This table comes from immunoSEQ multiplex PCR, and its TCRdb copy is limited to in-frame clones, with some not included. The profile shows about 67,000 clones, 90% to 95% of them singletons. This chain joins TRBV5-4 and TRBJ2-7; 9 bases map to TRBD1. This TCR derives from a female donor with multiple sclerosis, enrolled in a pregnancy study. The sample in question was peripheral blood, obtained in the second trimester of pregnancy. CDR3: CASSLVDRGLQTYEQYF. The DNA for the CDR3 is TGTGCCAGCAGCTTAGTGGACAGGGGCCTTCAGACCTACGAGCAGTACTTC.